The entry below describes one T cell receptor (beta chain). This entry belongs to a study of blood T cell repertoires in COVID-19. The CDR3 is 13 residues long. CDR1 and CDR2 from the germline V gene are LGHNA and YNFKEQ. V lost 0 bases and J 7 bases, leaving 9 bases between the germline ends. The protocol was immunoSEQ multiplex PCR, while the TCRdb copy is restricted to in-frame clones and leaves out a portion. The sample holds around 270,000 clones, 75% to 90% seen once. Specimen: PBMCs or T cells enriched from blood (not recorded which). The chain links TRBV4-2 to TRBJ1-2; D not certain. This receptor was obtained from a woman in her 40s who had been exposed to COVID-19. As DNA, the CDR3 is TGTGCCAGCAGCCAAGATTTACTCGTTGGCTACACCTTC. This encodes CASSQDLLVGYTF.